This T cell receptor beta chain was identified in a study of PD-L1 blockade in urothelial cancer. On the study more broadly: Among blood samples, the median T cell count was around 140,000.

Sequenced by immunoSEQ multiplex PCR; TCRdb stores in-frame clones only, minus some. The sample lists about 29,000 clones; about 85% were seen once. Time point noted: peripheral blood 6 weeks after treatment start. Patients suffered from locally advanced or metastatic urothelial carcinoma. The TCR sequence derives from a man in his sixties or seventies with urothelial cancer. The specimen comprised PBMCs, sampled around atezolizumab (anti-PD-L1) treatment.

The DNA for the CDR3 is TGTGCCAGCAGAAAGGGGACTAGCGTTCGGGTGGAGACCCAGTACTTC. Translation: CASRKGTSVRVETQYF. The V call is TRBV6-6, the J call TRBJ2-5; 10 nucleotides align to TRBD2. The trim removed 6 bases at V and 5 bases at J, leaving 12 bases unmatched. The germline V gene encodes CDR1 MNHNY and CDR2 SVGAGI (reference sequence). This CDR3 contains 16 residues.